This is a list of T cell receptor beta chains from one sample in a study of early T cells in non-severe SARS-CoV-2 infection. TCRdb passed the 5' RACE reads through MiXCR, listing each CDR3 protein once. The top ten hold about 5% of the sample, which has around 92,000 distinct CDR3 sequences, around 10% seen once. Sequenced: whole blood. The receptors shown here come from an adult who was a healthcare worker with PCR-confirmed SARS-CoV-2 infection or an uninfected control (not recorded which). Both conserved end residues are trimmed from each CDR3.

v_call cdr3_aa
TRBV19 ASSIGSGRITEAF
TRBV15 ATSRGGTGAYEQY
TRBV7-9 ASSLTGVQYEQY
TRBV11-2 ASAWDYFLANTGELF
TRBV2 ASSDVQLKGYNEQF
TRBV5-5 ASSLSGRPGYT
TRBV5-1 ASSLSREDIQY
TRBV28 ATPSGTGFYGYT
TRBV7-3 ASSLKARPGGELF
TRBV7-9 ASSLAQGETGNTIY
TRBV7-6 ASSRDRLSTDTQY
TRBV7-8 ASSLGRRETQY
TRBV5-1 ASSDGTSYRTDTQY
TRBV6-5 ASTSVGSTDTQY
TRBV29-1 SVERQYNEQF
TRBV6-5 ASSWGRTSGNTIY
TRBV10-3 AISVSGQGISYGYT
TRBV5-4 ASSSGGSGEKLF
TRBV27 ASSSPDRGSYEQY
TRBV2 ASSPGGVRNTIY
TRBV7-3 ASSPGTGGPSGELF
TRBV4-1 ASSGGVLVTMQLF
TRBV7-2 ASRFTELHYGYT
TRBV18 ASSPPTGAGNTIY
TRBV20-1 SARAQAGASYGYT
TRBV7-6 ASSPSTAGNTIY
TRBV10-1 ASSESIGGQGRAYNEQF
TRBV20-1 SAKGDTRAYGYT
TRBV6-2/TRBV6-3 ASSYLYTTEAF
TRBV12-3/TRBV12-4 ASSFRLAGDGDTQY
TRBV18 ASSPPTGLGEKLF
TRBV12-3/TRBV12-4 ASSSLYIYNEQF
TRBV3-1 ASSQQSGGVTQY
TRBV7-6 ASSPWTGSYEQY
TRBV2 ASRKGTGDGYT
TRBV7-9 ASSPPGRGYTEAF
TRBV7-9 ASSSDWGTQY
TRBV5-6 ASSSDRGRYGYT
TRBV6-6 ASRPPGDGGEKLF
TRBV5-1 ASSLDGTGSRAF
TRBV6-6 ASRPTSGTPPRRQF
TRBV5-6 ASSAGTGGREKLF
TRBV6-6 ASSYSRNSGASTDTQY
TRBV19 ASSTLAGPPEQF
TRBV5-1 ASSHQTGAEQY
TRBV19 ASSRGQGEAGANVLT
TRBV12-3/TRBV12-4 ASSTGQYEQY
TRBV6-5 ASSYSSGQVSDEQF
TRBV21-1 ASSKEAGGDHQETQY
TRBV5-1 ASSLFGGTNEQF
TRBV24-1 ATSDPTAGYGELF
TRBV6-6 ASSYVLGEKLF
TRBV19 ASRSGRLLGSGELF
TRBV11-2 ASSHKRTGGSSYNEQF
TRBV5-1 ASSFEGKYEQY